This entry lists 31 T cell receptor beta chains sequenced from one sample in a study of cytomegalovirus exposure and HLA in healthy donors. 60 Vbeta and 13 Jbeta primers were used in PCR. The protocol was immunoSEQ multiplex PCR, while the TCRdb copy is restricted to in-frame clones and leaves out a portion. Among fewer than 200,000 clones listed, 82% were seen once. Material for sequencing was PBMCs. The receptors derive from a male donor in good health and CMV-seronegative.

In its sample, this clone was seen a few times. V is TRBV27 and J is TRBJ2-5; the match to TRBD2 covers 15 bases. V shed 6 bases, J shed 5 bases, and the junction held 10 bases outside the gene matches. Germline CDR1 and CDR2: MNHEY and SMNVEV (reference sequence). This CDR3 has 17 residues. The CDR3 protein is CASSYRWTSGRGETQYF. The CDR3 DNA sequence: TGTGCCAGCAGCTATCGTTGGACTAGCGGGAGGGGCGAGACCCAGTACTTC.

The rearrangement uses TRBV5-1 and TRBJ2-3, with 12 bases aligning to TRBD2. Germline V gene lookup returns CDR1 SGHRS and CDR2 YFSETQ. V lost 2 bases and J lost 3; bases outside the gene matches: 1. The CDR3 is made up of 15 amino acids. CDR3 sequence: CASSFTSGGTDTQYF. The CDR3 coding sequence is TGCGCCAGCAGCTTTACTAGCGGGGGGACAGATACGCAGTATTTT.

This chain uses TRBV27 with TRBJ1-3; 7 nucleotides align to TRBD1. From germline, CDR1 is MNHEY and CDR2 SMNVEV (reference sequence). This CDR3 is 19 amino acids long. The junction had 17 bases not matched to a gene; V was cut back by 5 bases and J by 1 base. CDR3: CASSRTGSRVARSGNTIYF. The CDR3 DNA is TGTGCCAGCAGTAGGACAGGCTCAAGAGTCGCTCGGTCTGGAAACACCATATATTTT.

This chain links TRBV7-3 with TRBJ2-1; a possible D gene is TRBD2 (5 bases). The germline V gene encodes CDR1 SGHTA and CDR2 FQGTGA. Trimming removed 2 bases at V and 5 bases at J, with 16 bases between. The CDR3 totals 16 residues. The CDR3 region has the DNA TGTGCCAGCAGCTTAGTTTTCCGAGCCGGGGACAATGAGCAGTTCTTC. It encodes CASSLVFRAGDNEQFF.

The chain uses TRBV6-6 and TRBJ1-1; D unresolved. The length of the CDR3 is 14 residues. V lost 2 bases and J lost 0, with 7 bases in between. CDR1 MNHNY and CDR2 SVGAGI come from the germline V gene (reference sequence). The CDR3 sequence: CASSYGLMNTEAFF. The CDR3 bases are TGTGCCAGCAGTTACGGGCTCATGAACACTGAAGCTTTCTTT.

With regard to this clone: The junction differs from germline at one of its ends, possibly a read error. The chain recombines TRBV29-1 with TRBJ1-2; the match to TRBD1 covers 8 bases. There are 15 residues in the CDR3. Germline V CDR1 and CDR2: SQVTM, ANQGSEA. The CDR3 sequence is CSYSRGQGANYGYTF. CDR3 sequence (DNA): TGCAGCTATTCCCGGGGGCAGGGGGCTAATTATGGCTACACCTTC.

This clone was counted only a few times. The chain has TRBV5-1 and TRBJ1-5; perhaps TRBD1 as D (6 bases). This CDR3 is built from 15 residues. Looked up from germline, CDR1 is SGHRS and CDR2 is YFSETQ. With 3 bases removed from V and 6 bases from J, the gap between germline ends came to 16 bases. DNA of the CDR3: TGCGCCAGCAGCTCATCCTCAGGGGAAGGTCAGCCCCAGCATTTT. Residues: CASSSSSGEGQPQHF.

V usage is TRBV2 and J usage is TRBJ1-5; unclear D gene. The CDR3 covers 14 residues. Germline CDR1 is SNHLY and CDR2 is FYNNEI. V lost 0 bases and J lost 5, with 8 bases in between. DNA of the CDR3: TGTGCCAGCAGTGAAGCCGACGACTATCAGCCCCAGCATTTT. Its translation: CASSEADDYQPQHF.

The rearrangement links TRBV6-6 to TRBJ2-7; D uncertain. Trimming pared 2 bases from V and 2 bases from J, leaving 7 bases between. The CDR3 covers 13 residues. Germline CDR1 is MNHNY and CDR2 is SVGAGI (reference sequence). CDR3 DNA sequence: TGTGCCAGCAGTTACCCCCAGGCCTACGAGCAGTACTTC. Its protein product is CASSYPQAYEQYF.

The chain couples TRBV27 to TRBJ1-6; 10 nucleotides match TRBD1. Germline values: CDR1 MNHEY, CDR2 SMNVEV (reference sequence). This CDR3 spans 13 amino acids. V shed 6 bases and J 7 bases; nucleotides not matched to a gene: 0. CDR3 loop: CASRTGGNSPLHF. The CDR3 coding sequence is TGTGCCAGCAGGACAGGGGGCAATTCACCCCTCCACTTT.

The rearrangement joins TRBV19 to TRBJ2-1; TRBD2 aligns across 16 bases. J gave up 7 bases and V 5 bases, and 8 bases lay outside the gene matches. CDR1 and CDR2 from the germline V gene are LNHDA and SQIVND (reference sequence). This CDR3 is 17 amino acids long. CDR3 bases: TGTGCCAGTAGTCCGGGGACTAGCGGGAGGGCTGTTAATGAGCAGTTCTTC. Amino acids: CASSPGTSGRAVNEQFF. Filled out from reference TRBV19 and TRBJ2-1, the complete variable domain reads DGGITQSPKYLFRKEGQNVTLSCEQNLNHDAMYWYRQDPGQGLRLIYYSQIVNDFQKGDIAEGYSVSREKKESFPLTVTSAQKNPTAFYLCASSPGTSGRAVNEQFFGPGTRLTVL.

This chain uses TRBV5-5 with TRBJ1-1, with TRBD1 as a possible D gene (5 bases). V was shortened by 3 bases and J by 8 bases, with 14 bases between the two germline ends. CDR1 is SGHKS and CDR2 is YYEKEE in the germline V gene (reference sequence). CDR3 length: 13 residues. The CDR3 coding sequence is TGTGCCAGCAGCTCTTATAGGGGAGGAGAAGCTTTCTTT. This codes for CASSSYRGGEAFF.

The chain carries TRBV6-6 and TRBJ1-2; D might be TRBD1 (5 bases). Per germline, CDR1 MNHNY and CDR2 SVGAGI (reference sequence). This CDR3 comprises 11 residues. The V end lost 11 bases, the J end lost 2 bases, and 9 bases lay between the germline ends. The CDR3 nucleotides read TGTGCCGCCGGGGGGAACTATGGCTACACCTTC. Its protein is CAAGGNYGYTF.

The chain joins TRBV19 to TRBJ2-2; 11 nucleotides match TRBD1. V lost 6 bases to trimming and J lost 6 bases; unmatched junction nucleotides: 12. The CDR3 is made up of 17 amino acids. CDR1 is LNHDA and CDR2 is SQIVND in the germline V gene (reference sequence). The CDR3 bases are TGTGCCAGTAGACGGGGACAGGGGGTTATCAGGGCCGGGGAGCTGTTTTTT. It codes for CASRRGQGVIRAGELFF.

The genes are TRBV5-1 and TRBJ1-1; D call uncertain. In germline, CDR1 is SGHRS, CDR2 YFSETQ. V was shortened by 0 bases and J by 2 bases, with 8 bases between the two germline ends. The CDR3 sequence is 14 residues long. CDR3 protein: CASSLDSFNTEAFF. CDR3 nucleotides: TGCGCCAGCAGCTTGGACAGTTTTAACACTGAAGCTTTCTTT.

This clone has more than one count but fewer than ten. The CDR3: CATSRVVGGLENIQYF. The CDR3 coding sequence is TGTGCCACCAGCAGAGTGGTGGGGGGGCTCGAAAACATTCAGTACTTC. The V call is TRBV15, the J call TRBJ2-4, with D tentatively TRBD2 (7 bases). The length of the CDR3 is 16 residues. The germline V gene has CDR1 LNHNV and CDR2 YYDKDF (reference sequence). Trimming took 1 base from V and 5 from J, leaving 15 bases between them.

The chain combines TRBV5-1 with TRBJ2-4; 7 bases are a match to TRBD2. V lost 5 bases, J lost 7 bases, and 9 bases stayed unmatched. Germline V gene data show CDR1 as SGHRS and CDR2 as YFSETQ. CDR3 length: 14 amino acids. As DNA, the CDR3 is TGCGCCAGCAGTTCGCTCAGGGAGGGGAACATTCAGTACTTC. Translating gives CASSSLREGNIQYF. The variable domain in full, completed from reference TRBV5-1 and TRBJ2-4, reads KAGVTQTPRYLIKTRGQQVTLSCSPISGHRSVSWYQQTPGQGLQFLFEYFSETQRNKGNFPGRFSGRQFSNSRSEMNVSTLELGDSALYLCASSSLREGNIQYFGAGTRLSVL.

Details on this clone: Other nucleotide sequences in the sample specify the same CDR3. CDR3 sequence reads: CAISGWTGRGDTQYF. The CDR3 DNA follows: TGTGCCATCAGTGGTTGGACAGGGAGAGGAGATACGCAGTATTTT. The genes are TRBV10-3 and TRBJ2-3, with 8 bases identical to TRBD1. CDR1 and CDR2 from the germline V gene are ENHRY and SYGVKD. The junction had 8 bases not matched to a gene; V was cut back by 4 bases and J by 5 bases. This CDR3 has 15 residues.

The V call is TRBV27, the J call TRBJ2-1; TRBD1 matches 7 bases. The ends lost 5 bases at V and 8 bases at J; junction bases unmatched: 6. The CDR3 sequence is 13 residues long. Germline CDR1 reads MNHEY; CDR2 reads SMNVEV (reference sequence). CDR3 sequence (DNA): TGTGCCAGCAGTCGCGACAGGGCCCATGAGCAGTTCTTC. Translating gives CASSRDRAHEQFF.

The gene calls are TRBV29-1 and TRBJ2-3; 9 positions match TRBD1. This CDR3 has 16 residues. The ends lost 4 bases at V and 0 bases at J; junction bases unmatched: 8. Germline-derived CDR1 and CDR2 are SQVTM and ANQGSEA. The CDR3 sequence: CSVVGGTGQSTDTQYF. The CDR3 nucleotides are TGCAGCGTTGTGGGGGGGACAGGGCAAAGCACAGATACGCAGTATTTT.

The CDR3 loop is CASSFLGQGRMDEKLFF. In DNA form, the CDR3 reads TGTGCCAGCAGTTTCTTGGGACAGGGCCGCATGGATGAAAAACTGTTTTTT. The chain carries TRBV27 and TRBJ1-4; 9 bases line up with TRBD1. The germline V gene encodes CDR1 MNHEY and CDR2 SMNVEV (reference sequence). V shed 3 bases, J shed 6 bases, and the junction held 11 bases outside the gene matches. The CDR3 runs 17 residues.

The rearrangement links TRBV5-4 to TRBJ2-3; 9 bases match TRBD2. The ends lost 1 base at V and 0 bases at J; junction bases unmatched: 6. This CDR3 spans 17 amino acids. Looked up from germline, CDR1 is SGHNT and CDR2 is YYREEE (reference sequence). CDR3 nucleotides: TGTGCCAGCAGCTTGTGGCAGCGGGGGGCTAGCACAGATACGCAGTATTTT. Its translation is CASSLWQRGASTDTQYF. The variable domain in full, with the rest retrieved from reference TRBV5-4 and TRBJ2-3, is ETGVTQSPTHLIKTRGQQVTLRCSSQSGHNTVSWYQQALGQGPQFIFQYYREEENGRGNFPPRFSGLQFPNYSSELNVNALELDDSALYLCASSLWQRGASTDTQYFGPGTRLTVL.

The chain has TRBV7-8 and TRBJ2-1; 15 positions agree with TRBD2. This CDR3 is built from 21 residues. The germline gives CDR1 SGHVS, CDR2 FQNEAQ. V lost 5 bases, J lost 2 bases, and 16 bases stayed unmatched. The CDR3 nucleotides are TGTGCCAGCAGCCCCCTGCCACGGACTAGCGGGAGGGTCCCTCCCTACAATGAGCAGTTCTTC. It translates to CASSPLPRTSGRVPPYNEQFF.

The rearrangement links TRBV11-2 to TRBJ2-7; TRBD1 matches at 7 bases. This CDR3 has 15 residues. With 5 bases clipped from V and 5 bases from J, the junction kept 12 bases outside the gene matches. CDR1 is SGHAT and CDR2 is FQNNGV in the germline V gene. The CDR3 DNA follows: TGTGCCAGCAGCGTACATTCGGTGACAGGGAACGAGCAGTACTTC. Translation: CASSVHSVTGNEQYF.

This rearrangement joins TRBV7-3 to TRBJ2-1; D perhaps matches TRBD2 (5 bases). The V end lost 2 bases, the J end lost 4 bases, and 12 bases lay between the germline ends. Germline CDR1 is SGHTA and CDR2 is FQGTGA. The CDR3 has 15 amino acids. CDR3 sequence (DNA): TGTGCCAGCAGCTTAGGTGGGAGAGGTTACAATGAGCAGTTCTTC. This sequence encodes CASSLGGRGYNEQFF.

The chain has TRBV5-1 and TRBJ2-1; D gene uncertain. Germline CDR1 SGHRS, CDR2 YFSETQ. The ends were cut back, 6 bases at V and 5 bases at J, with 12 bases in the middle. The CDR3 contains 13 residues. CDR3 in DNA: TGCGCCAGCAAACCTGAGCACGACAATGAGCAGTTCTTC. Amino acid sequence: CASKPEHDNEQFF.

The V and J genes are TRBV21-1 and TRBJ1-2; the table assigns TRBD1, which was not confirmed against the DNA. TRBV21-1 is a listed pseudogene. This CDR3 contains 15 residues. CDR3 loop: CASSSLRGPDYGYTF. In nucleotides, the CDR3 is TGTGCCAGCAGCAGCCTCAGGGGGCCTGACTATGGCTACACCTTC.

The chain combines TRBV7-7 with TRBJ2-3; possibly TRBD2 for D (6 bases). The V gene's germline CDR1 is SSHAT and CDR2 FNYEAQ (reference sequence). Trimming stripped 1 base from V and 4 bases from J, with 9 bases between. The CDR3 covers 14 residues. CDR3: CASSLGLGPDTQYF. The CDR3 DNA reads TGTGCCAGCAGCTTAGGACTAGGTCCAGATACGCAGTATTTT.

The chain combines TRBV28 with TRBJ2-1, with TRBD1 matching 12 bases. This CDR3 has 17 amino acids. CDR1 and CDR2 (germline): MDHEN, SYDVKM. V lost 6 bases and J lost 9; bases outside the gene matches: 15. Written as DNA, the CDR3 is TGTGCCAGCAGGCGCTCCTTGGGGGACAGGGGGCAAGGTGAGCAGTTCTTC. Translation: CASRRSLGDRGQGEQFF.

The CDR3 bases are TGTGCCAGCAGCATAGTCGAGGAAAAGCAGTTCTTC. It specifies CASSIVEEKQFF. This rearrangement joins TRBV7-2 to TRBJ2-1; D is uncertain. The CDR3 contains 12 residues. V lost 5 bases and J 11 bases, leaving 13 bases between the germline ends. Germline V gene lookup returns CDR1 SGHTA and CDR2 FQGNSA. The whole variable domain, filled in from reference TRBV7-2 and TRBJ2-1, reads GAGVSQSPSNKVTEKGKDVELRCDPISGHTALYWYRQSLGQGLEFLIYFQGNSAPDKSGLPSDRFSAERTGGSVSTLTIQRTQQEDSAVYLCASSIVEEKQFFGPGTRLTVL.

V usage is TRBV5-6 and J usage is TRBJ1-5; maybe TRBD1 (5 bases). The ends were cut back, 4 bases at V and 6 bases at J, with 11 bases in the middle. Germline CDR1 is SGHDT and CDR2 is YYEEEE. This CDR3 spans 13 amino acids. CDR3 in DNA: TGTGCCAGCAGCCGAACGGGGGTTCAGCCCCAGCATTTT. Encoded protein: CASSRTGVQPQHF.